This is a list of T cell receptor beta chains from one sample in a study of shared T cell receptors in the human thymus. Profiled with immunoSEQ multiplex PCR; TCRdb holds only in-frame clones, not every one. This sample has around 340,000 clones, with about 95% found just once. Source material: thymocytes. The receptors stem from a human donor. CDR3s leave out the opening cysteine and the closing phenylalanine or tryptophan. The order of the fields is V gene, CDR3 protein.

V: TRBV27; CDR3: ASTYLGRDRGLQTNTGELF
V: TRBV6-5; CDR3: ASSYGGSGNTIY
V: TRBV7-9; CDR3: ASSRVAVGQEFSYEQY
V: TRBV18; CDR3: ASPRLGTEIYEQY
V: TRBV9; CDR3: ASSPPPGLAGEGRDTQY
V: TRBV19; CDR3: ATLSTGENYGYT
V: TRBV5-8; CDR3: ASSPGTEAF
V: TRBV29-1; CDR3: SVECGSGPNTQY
V: TRBV28; CDR3: ASSLAQPQH
V: TRBV9; CDR3: ASSGRDHPTYNEQF
V: TRBV4-1; CDR3: ASSQVGGVDTQY
V: TRBV4-2; CDR3: ASSHLPPTSVSYEQY
V: TRBV19; CDR3: ASSIICGSGREIGGELF
V: TRBV7-3; CDR3: ASSSGTGSTDTQY
V: TRBV4-3; CDR3: ASSQGGLAGGYNEQF
V: TRBV20-1; CDR3: SAEYEQY
V: TRBV28; CDR3: ASVPGQTYSPLH
V: TRBV28; CDR3: ASSKGLTDTQY
V: TRBV27; CDR3: ASSRGGLGGSDEQF
V: TRBV5-4; CDR3: ASSLRVDSNEQF
V: TRBV11-3; CDR3: ASSLEGAEQPQH
V: TRBV27; CDR3: ASSFGGNSYEQY
V: TRBV5-6; CDR3: ASSWPGRAPIGGANVLT
V: TRBV11-2; CDR3: ASSPEVLGEQF
V: TRBV2; CDR3: ASSASRGQPQH
V: TRBV7-2; CDR3: ASSLAAPLVGGLTFYEQY
V: TRBV14; CDR3: ASSLHSEQY
V: TRBV7-6; CDR3: ASNKAASLRETQY
V: TRBV5-5; CDR3: ASSPPRRRGFSYEQY
V: TRBV27; CDR3: ASSFSSGSSGELF
V: TRBV28; CDR3: ASSLPPSYEQY
V: TRBV29-1; CDR3: SPYRDSETQY
V: TRBV7-4; CDR3: ASSHGTGVDNEQF
V: TRBV7-9; CDR3: ASSLAQGLAGYEQY
V: TRBV2; CDR3: AGDLGLTPQETQY
V: TRBV6-5; CDR3: ASSSRQTGAGDTQY
V: TRBV5-6; CDR3: ASSSRGWEQF